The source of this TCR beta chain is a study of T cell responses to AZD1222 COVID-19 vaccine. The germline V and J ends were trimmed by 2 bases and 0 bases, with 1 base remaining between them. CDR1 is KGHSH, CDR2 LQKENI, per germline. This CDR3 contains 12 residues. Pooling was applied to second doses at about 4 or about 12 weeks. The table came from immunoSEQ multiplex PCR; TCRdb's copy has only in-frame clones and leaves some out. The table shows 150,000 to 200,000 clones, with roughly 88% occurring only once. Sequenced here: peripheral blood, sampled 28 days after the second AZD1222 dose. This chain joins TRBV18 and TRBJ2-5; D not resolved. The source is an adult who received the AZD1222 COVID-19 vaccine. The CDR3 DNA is TGTGCCAGCTCACCAGACCAAGAGACCCAGTACTTC. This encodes CASSPDQETQYF. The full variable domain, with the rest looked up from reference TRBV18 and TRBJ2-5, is NAGVMQNPRHLVRRRGQEARLRCSPMKGHSHVYWYRQLPEEGLKFMVYLQKENIIDESGMPKERFSAEFPKEGPSILRIQQVVRGDSAAYFCASSPDQETQYFGPGTRLLVL.